This T cell receptor beta chain is drawn from a study of blood T cells in healthy people across ages. A J-beta primer mix and a sample-barcoded 5' primer were used in a second PCR of about 7 to 12 cycles. MiXCR, applied by TCRdb to the 5' RACE reads, yields one record per CDR3 protein. The sample contains about 1,500,000 distinct CDR3 sequences, approximately 38% of which appear only once. Germline V gene lookup returns CDR1 DFQATT and CDR2 SNEGSKA (reference sequence). V was shortened by 2 bases and J by 4 bases, with 18 bases between the two germline ends. This CDR3 contains 15 residues. The chain recombines TRBV20-1 with TRBJ2-7, with D perhaps TRBD1 (5 bases). Sequencing was done on a sample of blood. The receptor was isolated from a woman aged 18-30 years in good health. The CDR3 region is CSARPDRGFLYEQYF. In DNA, the CDR3 is TGCAGTGCTAGACCTGACAGAGGCTTTTTGTACGAGCAGTACTTC.